Below, 25 T cell receptor beta chains from the same sample are listed, as sequenced in a study of blood T cell repertoires in COVID-19. Generated by immunoSEQ multiplex PCR, the TCRdb table keeps only in-frame clones and is missing some. The sample includes approximately 480,000 clones, about 88% of them seen just once. Input material: peripheral blood. Source of these receptors: a man aged 18 to 35 with COVID-19, enrolled during active disease.

This chain links TRBV5-4 with TRBJ2-7, with TRBD2 matching over 7 bases. From germline, CDR1 is SGHNT and CDR2 YYREEE (reference sequence). This CDR3 comprises 15 residues. The ends lost 0 bases at V and 3 bases at J; junction bases unmatched: 6. The CDR3 loop is CASSLGEGTNYEQYF. The CDR3 DNA reads as TGTGCCAGCAGCTTGGGGGAGGGGACCAACTACGAGCAGTACTTC.

V usage is TRBV18 and J usage is TRBJ1-2; 7 bases align to TRBD1. The length of the CDR3 is 14 residues. Germline lookup yields CDR1 KGHSH and CDR2 LQKENI. Losses at the gene ends were 3 bases for V and 4 bases for J; bases not matched to a gene: 5. The CDR3 bases are TGTGCCAGCTCACCCGGACAGGACTTCTATGGCTACACCTTC. Translating it yields CASSPGQDFYGYTF.

The count of this clone is one. This chain uses TRBV18 with TRBJ2-1; TRBD2 is a possible D gene (5 bases). V was cut by 6 bases and J by 3 bases, with 9 bases left in between. Germline CDR1 KGHSH, CDR2 LQKENI. The CDR3 contains 13 residues. CDR3 region: CASSRGFYNEQFF. In nucleotides, the CDR3 is TGTGCCAGCTCCCGGGGTTTCTACAATGAGCAGTTCTTC.

This clone showed up just once. The chain uses TRBV4-1 and TRBJ2-5; TRBD2 matches 16 bases. CDR1 and CDR2 (germline): MGHRA, YSYEKL. The CDR3 runs 18 residues. J lost 3 bases, V lost 4 bases, and 8 bases had no gene match. CDR3 residues: CASSRPGTSGGAKETQYF. For the CDR3, the DNA is TGCGCCAGCAGCCGCCCCGGGACTAGCGGGGGGGCGAAAGAGACCCAGTACTTC.

This rearrangement joins TRBV12-3 or TRBV12-4 to TRBJ2-7; D call uncertain. The ends were cut back, 6 bases at V and 3 bases at J, with 12 bases in the middle. This CDR3 is built from 13 residues. The CDR3, as DNA: TGTGCCAGCAGGATAGGCTCGGGCTACGAGCAGTACTTC. Residues: CASRIGSGYEQYF.

The chain combines TRBV2 with TRBJ2-3; TRBD1 might be the D (6 bases). Germline-derived CDR1 and CDR2 are SNHLY and FYNNEI. The V end was cut by 6 bases, the J end by 1 base, with 11 bases between. The CDR3 runs to 14 residues. As DNA, the CDR3 is TGTGCCAGCAGGCTAAACAGGGGCACAGATACGCAGTATTTT. Residues: CASRLNRGTDTQYF.

This chain uses TRBV3-1 (or the pseudogene TRBV3-2) with TRBJ1-1, with D uncertain. The CDR3 totals 15 residues. Germline V gene sequence: CDR1 LGHDT, CDR2 YNNKEL (reference sequence). V shed 3 bases and J shed 0 bases, with 11 bases lying between them. The CDR3 DNA reads as TGTGCCAGCAGCCATTATCGGACTATGAACACTGAAGCTTTCTTT. This codes for CASSHYRTMNTEAFF.

Details on this clone: An end of the junction differs from the germline gene, which may be a read error. The chain uses TRBV25-1 and TRBJ2-1, with 8 bases that match TRBD2. Germline loops: CDR1 MGHDK, CDR2 SYGVNS. There are 13 residues in the CDR3. CDR3 nucleotides: TGTGCCAGCAGTGAGAATCGACTAGCGCCTCCCCTCTTC. Translated: CASSENRLAPPLF.

The genes are TRBV6-1 and TRBJ1-5; D uncertain. V was trimmed by 2 bases and J by 3 bases, leaving 11 bases between them. In germline, CDR1 is MNHNS, CDR2 SASEGT. The CDR3 spans 15 residues. CDR3 region: CASSEQVSDNQPQHF. As DNA, the CDR3 is TGTGCCAGCAGTGAACAAGTGTCAGACAATCAGCCCCAGCATTTT.

The J gene is TRBJ2-5, the V gene TRBV3-1 (or the pseudogene TRBV3-2), with 10 bases aligning to TRBD1. The CDR3 loop spans 16 amino acids. Germline V lookup: CDR1 LGHDT, CDR2 YNNKEL (reference sequence). Trimming removed 3 bases from V and 5 bases from J; junction bases left unmatched: 9. The DNA for the CDR3 is TGTGCCAGCAGCCACGCCGGGACAGGGGATCTGGAGACCCAGTACTTC. Translating gives CASSHAGTGDLETQYF.

This clone was counted a single time. V is TRBV18 and J is TRBJ2-7, with unresolved D. Trimming cost V 5 bases and J 5 bases, with 13 bases left between them. From germline, CDR1 is KGHSH and CDR2 LQKENI. The CDR3 extends over 13 amino acids. The CDR3 here is CASSRSIENEQYF. CDR3 DNA sequence: TGTGCCAGCTCAAGAAGCATAGAGAACGAGCAGTACTTC. Using reference TRBV18 and TRBJ2-7 for the parts outside the CDR3, the full variable domain is NAGVMQNPRHLVRRRGQEARLRCSPMKGHSHVYWYRQLPEEGLKFMVYLQKENIIDESGMPKERFSAEFPKEGPSILRIQQVVRGDSAAYFCASSRSIENEQYFGPGTRLTVT.

V usage is TRBV27 and J usage is TRBJ2-3; the match to TRBD2 covers 7 bases. Germline CDR1 is MNHEY and CDR2 is SMNVEV (reference sequence). After removal of 6 bases from V and 5 bases from J, the junction contained 8 bases not matched to a gene. This CDR3 has 14 amino acids. The CDR3 sequence: CASRRENRRDTQYF. In DNA, the CDR3 is TGTGCCAGCAGGCGGGAGAACAGGAGAGATACGCAGTATTTT.

The chain recombines TRBV5-1 with TRBJ2-5; maybe TRBD2 (6 bases). With 4 bases removed from V and 2 bases from J, the gap between germline ends came to 9 bases. Per germline, CDR1 SGHRS and CDR2 YFSETQ. The CDR3 runs 13 residues. This CDR3 is CASSAGGQETQYF. For the CDR3, the DNA is TGCGCCAGCAGCGCCGGGGGACAAGAGACCCAGTACTTC.

The chain employs TRBV6-2 or TRBV6-3 and TRBJ2-5, with a weak D call TRBD2 (6 bases). The CDR3 totals 13 residues. V lost 5 bases and J lost 5, with 12 bases in between. Per germline, CDR1 MNHEY and CDR2 SVGEGT. CDR3 protein: CASSRDWRETQYF. The DNA of the CDR3 is TGTGCCAGCAGTAGGGACTGGCGGGAGACCCAGTACTTC.

The gene calls are TRBV6-5 and TRBJ2-7; D is ambiguous. The CDR3 is 13 amino acids. Germline CDR1 is MNHEY and CDR2 is SVGAGI. The V end lost 5 bases, the J end lost 1 base, and 9 bases lay between the germline ends. The CDR3 nucleotides read TGTGCCAGCAGTCCCGCGCTGTCCTACGAGCAGTACTTC. Protein sequence: CASSPALSYEQYF.

The chain joins TRBV5-1 to TRBJ1-4, with 8 bases aligning to TRBD1. The germline V gene encodes CDR1 SGHRS and CDR2 YFSETQ. The CDR3 spans 16 residues. J gave up 0 bases and V 4 bases, and 5 bases lay outside the gene matches. The CDR3, as DNA: TGCGCCAGCAGCCCCTCAGGGGGCGCAACTAATGAAAAACTGTTTTTT. This translates into CASSPSGGATNEKLFF.

The rearrangement uses TRBV5-4 and TRBJ2-3, with a tentative D call TRBD2 (5 bases). CDR3 length equals 14 residues. Germline assignment: CDR1 SGHNT and CDR2 YYREEE (reference sequence). V dropped 5 bases and J dropped 2 bases, with 12 bases sitting between them. CDR3 DNA sequence: TGTGCCAGCAGAGGTTTCGGGAACACAGATACGCAGTATTTT. Protein: CASRGFGNTDTQYF.

The chain is built from TRBV7-8 and TRBJ2-1; 10 bases match TRBD2. J gave up 10 bases and V 1 base, and 7 bases lay outside the gene matches. Looked up from germline, CDR1 is SGHVS and CDR2 is FQNEAQ. This CDR3 contains 15 residues. The CDR3 is CASSLESSGRGEQFF. The CDR3 nucleotides read TGTGCCAGCAGCTTAGAGTCTAGCGGGAGAGGGGAGCAGTTCTTC.

This rearrangement joins TRBV11-3 to TRBJ1-3; tentative D call: TRBD1 (6 bases). Trimming stripped 5 bases from V and 0 bases from J, with 11 bases between. Germline V gene data show CDR1 as SGHNT and CDR2 as YENEEA. The CDR3 has 15 residues. CDR3 bases: TGTGCCAGCAGCCCCCGGGGGGCCTCTGGAAACACCATATATTTT. Translation: CASSPRGASGNTIYF.

The gene calls are TRBV6-5 and TRBJ2-5, with a weak D call TRBD1 (5 bases). V lost 5 bases and J 7 bases, leaving 17 bases between the germline ends. The CDR3 has 14 residues. In germline, CDR1 is MNHEY, CDR2 SVGAGI. The CDR3 coding sequence is TGTGCCAGCAGTCAGATGGCAGGGTCCGTGACCCAGTACTTC. It specifies CASSQMAGSVTQYF.

The CDR3 here is CASSHRQGAVANYGYTF. CDR3 bases: TGTGCCAGCAGCCATCGACAGGGGGCGGTCGCTAACTATGGCTACACCTTC. The chain joins TRBV7-9 to TRBJ1-2; 10 bases are shared with TRBD1. V lost 5 bases to trimming and J lost 0 bases; unmatched junction nucleotides: 9. The CDR3 sequence is 17 residues long. Germline V gives CDR1 SEHNR, CDR2 FQNEAQ (reference sequence).

The chain has TRBV10-3 and TRBJ2-7; D gene ambiguous. Germline V gives CDR1 ENHRY, CDR2 SYGVKD. Deletions cut 2 bases from V and 7 bases from J, with 12 bases between. The length of the CDR3 is 13 residues. CDR3 residues: CAISETQNYEQYF. The CDR3 region has the DNA TGTGCCATCAGTGAGACACAAAACTATGAGCAGTACTTC.

This clone was observed a single time. The chain carries TRBV19 and TRBJ1-5; 9 bases agree with TRBD1. In germline, CDR1 is LNHDA, CDR2 SQIVND (reference sequence). Unmatched junction bases numbered 12, after V lost 4 bases and J lost 5 bases. This CDR3 is built from 17 residues. CDR3 residues: CASSTLHSGTGYQPQHF. CDR3 DNA sequence: TGTGCCAGTAGTACGCTACATTCCGGGACAGGGTATCAGCCCCAGCATTTT.

The rearrangement links TRBV7-6 to TRBJ2-3; 9 bases match TRBD2. CDR1 SGHVS and CDR2 FNYEAQ come from the germline V gene. The CDR3 runs to 14 residues. V was pared by 3 bases and J by 6 bases, with 4 bases of the junction left unmatched. The CDR3 region has the DNA TGTGCCAGCAGCTTGACTAGCGGAGACGATACGCAGTATTTT. It is translated as CASSLTSGDDTQYF.

The chain combines TRBV5-6 with TRBJ1-1, with 8 positions matching TRBD1. V shed 5 bases and J 4 bases; nucleotides not matched to a gene: 7. This CDR3 comprises 14 residues. Germline V gives CDR1 SGHDT, CDR2 YYEEEE. CDR3 residues: CASRQYRGFTEAFF. CDR3 in DNA: TGTGCCAGCAGACAATACAGGGGGTTCACTGAAGCTTTCTTT. Full variable domain (remainder filled in from reference TRBV5-6 and TRBJ1-1): DAGVTQSPTHLIKTRGQQVTLRCSPKSGHDTVSWYQQALGQGPQFIFQYYEEEERQRGNFPDRFSGHQFPNYSSELNVNALLLGDSALYLCASRQYRGFTEAFFGQGTRLTVV.